Following are 10 T cell receptor beta chains from one sample sequenced in a study of CD8 T cells in Susac syndrome. When the RNA was reverse transcribed, random hexamers were used with an input of roughly 0.45 to 1 ug. MiXCR was run by TCRdb on the immunoSEQ multiplex PCR reads, yielding one entry per CDR3 protein. The repertoire holds about 150,000 distinct CDR3 sequences, with just under 95% as singletons. The sample taken for sequencing was CD8+ T cells from PBMCs. The receptor source for this set is a human donor with multiple sclerosis.

In DNA form, the CDR3 reads TGTGCCAGCAGCCCCGGACAGGGGTTGGCCAAAAACATTCAGTACTTC. This translates into CASSPGQGLAKNIQYF. The V call is TRBV13, the J call TRBJ2-4; TRBD1 agrees at 9 bases. After removal of 5 bases from V and 1 base from J, the junction contained 6 bases not matched to a gene. The germline V gene has CDR1 PRHDT and CDR2 FYEKMQ (reference sequence). This CDR3 contains 16 residues.

This chain uses TRBV27 with TRBJ2-7; D perhaps matches TRBD2 (5 bases). Germline V lookup: CDR1 MNHEY, CDR2 SMNVEV (reference sequence). Trimming stripped 5 bases from V and 5 bases from J, with 13 bases between. The CDR3 runs to 13 residues. The DNA of the CDR3 is TGTGCCAGCAGTCCAGCCGGGAAGGACGAGCAGTACTTC. Its protein is CASSPAGKDEQYF.

Here the CDR3 DNA reads TGTGCCAGCAGCTTAGGACCGGGACAGGGGGTGCTCCAAGAGACCCAGTACTTC. It translates to CASSLGPGQGVLQETQYF. The genes are TRBV11-2 and TRBJ2-5, with 11 bases fitting TRBD1. The V gene's germline CDR1 is SGHAT and CDR2 FQNNGV. The CDR3 sequence is 18 residues long. The ends lost 1 base at V and 1 base at J; junction bases unmatched: 8.

The genes are TRBV28 and TRBJ2-5, with D perhaps matching TRBD2 (5 bases). The CDR3 length is 15 residues. Germline CDR1 is MDHEN and CDR2 is SYDVKM. Trimming pared 5 bases from V and 2 bases from J, leaving 15 bases between. The CDR3 DNA reads TGTGCCAGCAGTCAAACTAGGACGGATCAAGAGACCCAGTACTTC. It specifies CASSQTRTDQETQYF.

V is TRBV27 and J is TRBJ2-1, with 11 bases lining up with TRBD2. The CDR3 is 19 residues long. CDR1 is MNHEY and CDR2 is SMNVEV in the germline V gene (reference sequence). The V and J ends lost 4 bases and 0 bases, in that order; junction bases with no gene match: 11. The CDR3 loop reads CASSSPGLAELFSYNEQFF. The CDR3, as DNA: TGTGCCAGCAGTTCGCCGGGACTAGCGGAACTCTTCTCCTACAATGAGCAGTTCTTC.

The CDR3, as DNA: TGCAGTGCTAGAGATCGGGGGACCCAGGGTCAGCCCCAGCATTTT. Translation: CSARDRGTQGQPQHF. This chain uses TRBV20-1 with TRBJ1-5; the D gene is possibly TRBD1 (5 bases). Germline CDR1 is DFQATT and CDR2 is SNEGSKA (reference sequence). Trimming left V 0 bases short and J 6 bases short, with 15 bases between. The CDR3 is made up of 15 amino acids.

This rearrangement joins TRBV29-1 to TRBJ2-3; possibly TRBD1 for D (6 bases). Trimming removed 3 bases from V and 8 bases from J, with 15 bases in between. Germline lookup yields CDR1 SQVTM and CDR2 ANQGSEA. CDR3 size: 13 residues. DNA for the CDR3: TGCAGCGTTGAGTCCAGGGGCCCGGGTACGCAGTATTTT. The encoded protein is CSVESRGPGTQYF.

This clonotype was seen just once. V and J are TRBV5-4 and TRBJ2-7, with D perhaps TRBD2 (5 bases). The CDR3 length is 15 residues. Germline loops: CDR1 SGHNT, CDR2 YYREEE (reference sequence). Trimming removed 1 base from V and 6 bases from J, with 17 bases in between. CDR3 sequence (DNA): TGTGCCAGCAGCTTGAAAAGGGAGATAGGCCGCGAGCAGTACTTC. Encoded protein: CASSLKREIGREQYF.

This clonotype was seen just once. A junction boundary mismatches the germline segment, possibly from a read error. The CDR3 sequence is CASSPIDTGYGYTF. As DNA, the CDR3 is TGTGCCAGCAGTCCCATTGATACAGGATATGGTTACACCTTC. The J gene is TRBJ1-2, the V gene TRBV28, with D perhaps matching TRBD1 (5 bases). Germline CDR1 reads MDHEN; CDR2 reads SYDVKM. CDR3 length equals 14 residues.

CDR3 in amino acids: CASSPGPHGGAIYF. CDR3 DNA: TGTGCCAGCAGTCCGGGACCCCACGGAGGCGCCATATATTTT. J is TRBJ1-3 and V is TRBV27, with D perhaps TRBD1 (5 bases). The germline V gene encodes CDR1 MNHEY and CDR2 SMNVEV (reference sequence). The CDR3 runs 14 residues. Trimming took off 5 bases at V and 11 bases at J, with 19 bases between the two ends.